The clone carrying this T cell receptor (beta chain) appeared many times. Unique molecular identifier tags were affixed to discrete cDNA molecules. In TCRdb, the 5' RACE reads were re-called with MiXCR into one record per CDR3 protein. The sample contains roughly 40,000 distinct CDR3 sequences, 3% to 4% of which appear only once. Trimming shortened V by 3 bases and J by 5 bases, and 13 bases separated the two germline ends. The CDR3 is made up of 14 amino acids. This specimen belongs to a study of early T cells in non-severe SARS-CoV-2 infection. This receptor was identified in an adult who was a healthcare worker with PCR-confirmed SARS-CoV-2 infection or an uninfected control (not recorded which). Sequenced sample: whole blood. The chain uses TRBV12-3 or TRBV12-4 and TRBJ2-5; D gene uncertain. CDR3 coding DNA: TGTGCCAGCAGTTTTCTTCGGGCCCTGGAGACCCAGTACTTC. Its translation is CASSFLRALETQYF.